This TCR beta chain was documented in a study of blood T cell repertoires in COVID-19. The wider study: Sample material is recorded as cDNA or gDNA derived from T cells, B-cell-depleted T cells, or PBMCs.

CDR1 is LNHDA and CDR2 is SQIVND in the germline V gene (reference sequence). V lost 6 bases, J lost 1 base, and 7 bases stayed unmatched. The CDR3 loop spans 16 amino acids. Authors' processing steps: Amplification of reference gene primers provided the estimated nucleated cell counts. The table came from immunoSEQ multiplex PCR; TCRdb's copy has only in-frame clones and leaves some out. Clonal size and the V and J genes are those of that table, whereas D and trimming came from the DNA. Here the sample spans about 83,000 clones, just over 85% being singletons. The sequence was obtained from a human donor in a cohort sampled during active COVID-19. Material for sequencing was peripheral blood. This sequence joins TRBV19 and TRBJ1-5, with 9 bases that match TRBD1. The CDR3 bases are TGTGCCAGTAGCCACCGGACAGGGGCCAGCAATCAGCCCCAGCATTTT. Translation gives CASSHRTGASNQPQHF.